This is a list of T cell receptor beta chains from one sample in a study of blood T cell repertoires in COVID-19. TCRdb keeps only in-frame clones here, not all; method: immunoSEQ multiplex PCR. This sample has some 93,000 clones; just under 85% occur once, and the top ten carry 10%. The sample consisted of peripheral blood. The receptors derive from a man aged 65-85 years with acute or convalescent COVID-19. CDR3s include the opening cysteine and the closing phenylalanine or tryptophan. D genes are given only for firm matches. Clone size, where shown, is once, few, many, or a class for clones that have expanded.

TRBD2,TRBV27,NA,TRBJ2-5,CASSLREAETQYF,TGTGCCAGCAGTCTCCGGGAGGCGGAGACCCAGTACTTC
TRBD2,TRBV19,once,TRBJ2-3,CASKVLAGGDSSTDTQYF,TGTGCCAGTAAGGTACTAGCGGGAGGAGACTCTAGCACAGATACGCAGTATTTT
TRBD2,TRBV27,NA,TRBJ2-3,CASSSSGSTDTQYF,TGTGCCAGCAGTTCTAGCGGGAGCACAGATACGCAGTATTTT
TRBD2,TRBV7-9,few,TRBJ2-7,CASSRTSGSVGEQYF,TGTGCCAGCAGCCGGACTAGCGGGAGTGTAGGCGAGCAGTACTTC
TRBD2,TRBV4-1,NA,TRBJ2-5,CASSQDRTSGRAGETQYF,TGCGCCAGCAGCCAAGATCGGACTAGCGGGAGGGCCGGAGAGACCCAGTACTTC
TRBD2,TRBV11-2,NA,TRBJ2-1,CASSSSGSRWEQFF,TGTGCCAGCAGTTCTAGCGGGAGCCGCTGGGAGCAGTTCTTC
NA,TRBV5-6,NA,TRBJ2-4,CASSSYNWMQGGAKNIQYF,TGTGCCAGCAGCTCATATAATTGGATGCAGGGGGGAGCCAAAAACATTCAGTACTTC
NA,TRBV6-6,few,TRBJ1-5,CASSAIVRGSNQPQHF,TGTGCCAGCAGTGCAATAGTTAGGGGTAGCAATCAGCCCCAGCATTTT
NA,TRBV4-1,NA,TRBJ2-2,CASSPSLAEELFF,TGCGCCAGCAGCCCTAGCCTAGCAGAGGAGCTGTTTTTT
NA,TRBV19,NA,TRBJ2-5,CASSIRASAQETQYF,TGTGCCAGTAGTATTCGGGCTAGCGCACAAGAGACCCAGTACTTC
NA,TRBV9,NA,TRBJ2-5,CASSVGRAATQETQYF,TGTGCCAGCAGCGTAGGGCGAGCGGCAACACAAGAGACCCAGTACTTC
TRBD1,TRBV7-2,NA,TRBJ2-3,CASSPQGLGTDTQYF,TGTGCCAGCAGCCCACAGGGGTTGGGCACAGATACGCAGTATTTT
NA,TRBV6-5,NA,TRBJ2-6,CASRMPGSGANVLTF,TGTGCCAGCAGGATGCCGGGCTCTGGGGCCAACGTCCTGACTTTC
NA,TRBV12-3/TRBV12-4,NA,TRBJ1-2,CADGDYGYTF,TGTGCCGACGGGGACTATGGCTACACCTTC
NA,TRBV9,NA,TRBJ2-2,CASSVVGTPNTGELFF,TGTGCCAGCAGCGTAGTGGGGACTCCGAACACCGGGGAGCTGTTTTTT
NA,TRBV30,NA,TRBJ1-5,CAWSVPFGGQPQHF,TGTGCCTGGAGTGTACCCTTCGGGGGGCAGCCCCAGCATTTT
NA,TRBV6-6,NA,TRBJ1-5,CASSLGGEGNQPQHF,TGTGCCAGCAGTCTAGGGGGGGAAGGGAATCAGCCCCAGCATTTT
TRBD2,TRBV7-6,NA,TRBJ2-3,CASSLGAAGGLDTQYF,TGTGCCAGCAGCTTAGGGGCTGCGGGAGGTCTAGATACGCAGTATTTT
NA,TRBV28,NA,TRBJ2-1,CASASLPGLYNEQFF,TGTGCCAGTGCCTCCCTTCCGGGATTGTACAATGAGCAGTTCTTC
TRBD1,TRBV25-1,NA,TRBJ1-3,CASIRTGSNTIYF,TGTGCCAGCATACGGACAGGGTCGAACACCATATATTTT
TRBD1,TRBV27,NA,TRBJ2-7,CASSLRPGQSYEQYF,TGTGCCAGCAGCCTTAGACCGGGACAGAGCTACGAGCAGTACTTC
TRBD2,TRBV29-1,NA,TRBJ2-5,CSVGLAGGQVTQYF,TGCAGCGTAGGACTAGCGGGAGGGCAGGTGACCCAGTACTTC
NA,TRBV7-3,NA,TRBJ1-1,CASSLIPDSEAFF,TGTGCCAGCAGCTTAATCCCGGACAGTGAAGCTTTCTTT
TRBD1,TRBV6-5,NA,TRBJ2-3,CASSRQGQGTDTQYF,TGTGCCAGCAGTAGACAGGGACAGGGGACAGATACGCAGTATTTT
NA,TRBV3-1/TRBV3-2,NA,TRBJ2-5,CASSHEDRQETQYF,TGTGCCAGCAGCCATGAGGACAGACAAGAGACCCAGTACTTC
TRBD2,TRBV5-4,few,TRBJ2-1,CASSLISGGYYNEQFF,TGTGCCAGCAGCTTGATTAGCGGGGGGTACTACAATGAGCAGTTCTTC
NA,TRBV9,NA,TRBJ2-7,CASSVRGVGLDEQYF,TGTGCCAGCAGCGTACGGGGTGTTGGTCTCGACGAGCAGTACTTC
NA,TRBV6-1,few,TRBJ1-2,CASSELQGNYGYTF,TGTGCCAGCAGTGAACTACAGGGTAACTATGGCTACACCTTC
NA,TRBV12-2,NA,TRBJ1-1,CASRLYTGVGKGNTEAFF,NA
NA,TRBV5-8,NA,TRBJ2-1,CASSSGVSAYNEQFF,TGTGCCAGCAGCTCGGGGGTCTCTGCCTACAATGAGCAGTTCTTC
TRBD1,TRBV24-1,NA,TRBJ2-1,CATSDPSVGNRGKNEQFF,TGTGCCACCAGTGATCCCTCCGTCGGGAACAGGGGGAAAAATGAGCAGTTCTTC
TRBD1,TRBV5-8,NA,TRBJ1-4,CASSPTGGLEKLFF,TGTGCCAGCAGCCCGACAGGGGGGCTTGAAAAACTGTTTTTT
NA,TRBV18,NA,TRBJ1-1,CASSPSTDTEAFF,TGTGCCAGCTCACCTTCGACAGACACTGAAGCTTTCTTT
NA,TRBV6-5,NA,TRBJ1-1,CASSYSGQLSNTEAFF,TGTGCCAGCAGTTACTCGGGGCAGCTCTCAAACACTGAAGCTTTCTTT
TRBD2,TRBV3-1/TRBV3-2,NA,TRBJ2-1,CASSQVPPIHSGLYNEQFF,TGTGCCAGCAGCCAAGTCCCTCCTATCCATAGCGGGTTATACAATGAGCAGTTCTTC
TRBD2,TRBV6-6,NA,TRBJ2-3,CASSHPERGEPDTQYF,TGTGCCAGCAGTCACCCCGAGCGGGGGGAACCGGATACGCAGTATTTT
NA,TRBV18,NA,TRBJ1-6,CASSRPTPGSHSPLHF,TGTGCCAGCTCGAGGCCCACCCCAGGGTCTCATTCACCCCTCCACTTT
NA,TRBV19,NA,TRBJ1-4,CASQNLPGWNEKLFF,TGTGCCAGTCAAAACTTGCCGGGTTGGAATGAAAAACTGTTTTTT
TRBD2,TRBV4-1,once,TRBJ2-7,CASRPTSGGQHEQYF,TGCGCCAGCAGACCAACTAGCGGGGGGCAACACGAGCAGTACTTC
NA,TRBV28,NA,TRBJ1-5,CASSLGGYDQPQHF,TGTGCCAGCAGCCTCGGGGGGTACGACCAGCCCCAGCATTTT
NA,TRBV4-1,NA,TRBJ1-5,CASSQEGEGSNQPQHF,TGCGCCAGCAGCCAAGAAGGTGAGGGCAGCAATCAGCCCCAGCATTTT
TRBD1,TRBV19,NA,TRBJ1-2,CASSTRQGERYGYTF,TGTGCCAGTAGTACTCGACAGGGGGAGAGGTATGGCTACACCTTC
NA,TRBV19,NA,TRBJ1-5,CASSIGNRAKEPQHF,TGTGCCAGTAGTATAGGAAACAGGGCCAAGGAGCCCCAGCATTTT
NA,TRBV7-8,NA,TRBJ1-4,CASSTGTGSEKLFF,TGTGCCAGCAGCACAGGAACAGGGTCAGAAAAACTGTTTTTT
NA,TRBV4-2,few,TRBJ1-2,CASSQDSRGPGYTF,TGTGCCAGCAGCCAAGATAGCCGAGGGCCTGGCTACACCTTC
TRBD1,TRBV6-4,once,TRBJ2-5,CASSTGTAKDQETQYF,TGTGCCAGCAGTACCGGGACAGCGAAAGACCAAGAGACCCAGTACTTC
TRBD1,TRBV7-2,NA,TRBJ1-5,CASGQGRWSNQPQHF,TGTGCCAGCGGACAGGGACGTTGGAGCAATCAGCCCCAGCATTTT
NA,TRBV7-9,NA,TRBJ2-1,CASITLSGTYNEQFF,TGTGCCAGCATAACCCTTAGCGGTACTTACAATGAGCAGTTCTTC
TRBD1,TRBV12-3/TRBV12-4,NA,TRBJ1-1,CASRQGANTEAFF,TGTGCCAGCAGACAGGGGGCGAACACTGAAGCTTTCTTT
TRBD2,TRBV7-8,NA,TRBJ2-2,CASSRGLAGTTGELFF,TGTGCCAGCAGTCGGGGACTAGCGGGAACGACCGGGGAGCTGTTTTTT
NA,TRBV11-2,NA,TRBJ2-1,CASSFQPQGRPRDEQFF,TGTGCCAGCAGCTTCCAACCGCAGGGGCGCCCTAGGGATGAGCAGTTCTTC